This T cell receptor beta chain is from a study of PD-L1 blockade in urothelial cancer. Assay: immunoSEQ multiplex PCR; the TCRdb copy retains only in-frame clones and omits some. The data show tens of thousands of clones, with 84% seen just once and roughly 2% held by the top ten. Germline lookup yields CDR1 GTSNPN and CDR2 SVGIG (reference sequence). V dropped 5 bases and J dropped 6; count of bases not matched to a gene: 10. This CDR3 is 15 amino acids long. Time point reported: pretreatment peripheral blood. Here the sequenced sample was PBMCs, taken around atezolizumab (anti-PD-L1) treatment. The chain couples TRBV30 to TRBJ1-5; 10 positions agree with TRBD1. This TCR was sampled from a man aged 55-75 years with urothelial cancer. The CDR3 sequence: CAWSPGQGLGQPQHF. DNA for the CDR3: TGTGCCTGGTCACCGGGACAGGGGCTGGGTCAGCCCCAGCATTTT.